A single sample gave rise to the 10 T cell receptor beta chains below, sequenced in a study of T cell repertoires in cytomegalovirus infection. Each CDR3 protein is one row after TCRdb ran MiXCR on the reads. This sample has about 180,000 distinct CDR3 sequences, with approximately 15% found just once. The sample was PBMCs. The origin of the receptors is a human donor in good health (CMV status not recorded). Some clones in this sample may be carry-over from other donors' samples.

This clonotype was seen ten or more times. V usage is TRBV7-2 and J usage is TRBJ1-2, with 8 bases lining up with TRBD1. CDR3 length equals 13 residues. Germline values: CDR1 SGHTA, CDR2 FQGNSA. Losses at the gene ends were 2 bases for V and 11 bases for J; bases not matched to a gene: 7. DNA for the CDR3: TGTGCCAGCAGCTTATTGGGGCAGGGGGCTTACACCTTC. Translation gives CASSLLGQGAYTF.

In its sample, this clonotype was seen a few times. The chain couples TRBV7-9 to TRBJ2-3; tentatively, D is TRBD2 (6 bases). The CDR3 spans 15 residues. The V end lost 7 bases, the J end lost 0 bases, and 14 bases lay between the germline ends. Per the germline V gene, CDR1 is SEHNR and CDR2 is FQNEAQ (reference sequence). The DNA for the CDR3 is TGTGCCAGCACCTTTAGCGGATCTAGCACAGATACGCAGTATTTT. It is translated as CASTFSGSSTDTQYF.

V and J are TRBV4-1 and TRBJ2-1; 8 bases align to TRBD1. The germline CDR1 and CDR2 sequences are MGHRA and YSYEKL. V was pared by 1 base and J by 2 bases, with 10 bases of the junction left unmatched. The CDR3 contains 18 residues. Written as DNA, the CDR3 is TGCGCCAGCAGCCAAGTGGTCGGTTTGACAGGGGCCTACAATGAGCAGTTCTTC. Translating gives CASSQVVGLTGAYNEQFF.

In regard to this clonotype: Being one base from a much bigger clone, this may be a read error. This chain uses TRBV12-3 or TRBV12-4 with TRBJ2-3; D uncertain. This CDR3 is 15 amino acids long. The V and J ends lost 2 bases and 4 bases respectively, with 13 bases between them. CDR3 nucleotide sequence: TGTGCCAGCAGTTTATCGCGGAAGAGGTCAGATACGCAGTATTTT. Its translation: CASSLSRKRSDTQYF.

This clonotype showed up many times. The J gene is TRBJ2-1, the V gene TRBV20-1, with a weak D call TRBD2 (5 bases). CDR3 size: 13 residues. Germline CDR1 is DFQATT and CDR2 is SNEGSKA (reference sequence). The germline V and J ends were trimmed by 5 bases and 3 bases, with 11 bases remaining between them. CDR3 protein: CSAPWEYYNEQFF. The CDR3 DNA follows: TGCAGTGCTCCCTGGGAGTACTACAATGAGCAGTTCTTC.

This chain uses TRBV24-1 with TRBJ2-1; D perhaps matches TRBD2 (6 bases). V gave up 6 bases and J gave up 5 bases, with 16 bases separating them. The germline gives CDR1 KGHDR, CDR2 SFDVKD. The CDR3 extends over 15 amino acids. Here the CDR3 reads CATSNAGRPHNEQFF. CDR3 nucleotide sequence: TGTGCCACCAGTAATGCGGGACGACCGCACAATGAGCAGTTCTTC.

In its sample, this clonotype was seen a few times. The chain uses TRBV5-1 and TRBJ2-2; tentative D call: TRBD2 (6 bases). The CDR3 runs 17 residues. The germline V and J ends were trimmed by 0 bases and 5 bases, with 17 bases remaining between them. Germline lookup yields CDR1 SGHRS and CDR2 YFSETQ. The CDR3 spells CASSLETVIRGTGELFF. CDR3 bases: TGCGCCAGCAGCTTGGAGACAGTCATACGGGGGACCGGGGAGCTGTTTTTT.

This clonotype appeared a few times. The rearrangement uses TRBV7-3 and TRBJ1-1; no definite D call. Trimming shortened V by 4 bases and J by 0 bases, and 6 bases separated the two germline ends. The CDR3 is made up of 13 amino acids. Germline loops: CDR1 SGHTA, CDR2 FQGTGA. CDR3 in amino acids: CASSWQLNTEAFF. CDR3 sequence (DNA): TGTGCCAGCAGCTGGCAACTGAACACTGAAGCTTTCTTT.

The chain has TRBV29-1 and TRBJ2-2; 11 bases line up with TRBD1. Germline CDR1 SQVTM, CDR2 ANQGSEA. J gave up 5 bases and V 6 bases, and 14 bases lay outside the gene matches. The CDR3 sequence is 17 residues long. Written as DNA, the CDR3 is TGCAGCGTGCGGGACAGGGGGAACCAAAGGGGGACCGGGGAGCTGTTTTTT. Its translation is CSVRDRGNQRGTGELFF.

This clonotype was seen a handful of times. The rearrangement links TRBV28 to TRBJ2-3, with D hard to call. Germline-derived CDR1 and CDR2 are MDHEN and SYDVKM. V was pared by 2 bases and J by 3 bases, with 6 bases between. The CDR3 has 13 residues. CDR3 coding DNA: TGTGCCAGCAGTTTAGCGACAACAGATACGCAGTATTTT. Encoded protein: CASSLATTDTQYF.